Below, one T cell receptor beta chain is given with its context. A second PCR, run for about 7 to 11 cycles, used a sample-barcoded 5' primer plus a J-beta primer mix. One entry per CDR3 protein, called by TCRdb with MiXCR from the 5' RACE reads. The table shows roughly 1.5 million distinct CDR3 sequences, with roughly two fifths occurring only once. The data stem from a study of blood T cells in healthy people across ages. Germline CDR1 DFQATT, CDR2 SNEGSKA (reference sequence). Deletions cut 6 bases from V and 4 bases from J, with 16 bases between. This CDR3 has 13 residues. The sample consisted of blood. The rearrangement uses TRBV20-1 and TRBJ2-7; the D gene is possibly TRBD2 (6 bases). The receptor comes from a woman aged 18-29 years in good health. CDR3 region: CSAKGRAGYEQYF. In nucleotides, the CDR3 is TGCAGTGCCAAGGGCAGGGCGGGATACGAGCAGTACTTC.